These T cell receptor beta chains were read from a single sample in a study of cytomegalovirus exposure and HLA in healthy donors. Data came from immunoSEQ multiplex PCR; TCRdb stores just in-frame clones and leaves some out. The sample lists about 160,000 clones; about 76% were seen once. Sequences were obtained from PBMCs. The receptors originated from a female donor in good health and CMV-seronegative. Both conserved end residues are part of each CDR3. The D gene is left open where the match is weak. The size field is filled for only some rows; it gives once, few, many or a size class.

TRBJ2-7	.	TRBD2	TRBV5-1	TGCGCCAGCAGCTTGGGACTAGCGGGAGAGGACGAGCAGTACTTC	CASSLGLAGEDEQYF
TRBJ2-7	.	TRBD1	TRBV9	TGTGCCAGCAGCGTAGGACAGGGGACCTACGAGCAGTACTTC	CASSVGQGTYEQYF
TRBJ2-1	.	.	TRBV5-4	TGTGCCAGCAGCTTGGCGAGCGGTAGAAATGACAATGAGCAGTTCTTC	CASSLASGRNDNEQFF
TRBJ1-1	.	.	TRBV5-1	TGCGCCAGCAACCTGGGGGGGGCGCCCACTGAAGCTTTCTTT	CASNLGGAPTEAFF
TRBJ1-1	once	.	TRBV7-9	TGTGCCAGCAGCTCCTGGGTCGGAGAGAACACTGAAGCTTTCTTT	CASSSWVGENTEAFF
TRBJ2-2	.	.	TRBV11-3	TGTGCCAGCAGCCCCAGATTCACCGGGGAGCTGTTTTTT	CASSPRFTGELFF
TRBJ1-4	few	TRBD1	TRBV28	TGTGCCAGCAGTTCCGGGACAGGGGAGGTTGAAAAACTGTTTTTT	CASSSGTGEVEKLFF
TRBJ1-1	.	.	TRBV5-4	TGTGCCAGCAGCTTGGAACTGATGAACACTGAAGCTTTCTTT	CASSLELMNTEAFF
TRBJ2-4	few	.	TRBV13	TGTGCCACACAGCCCAAACTAGCTTTTAAAAACATTCAGTACTTC	CATQPKLAFKNIQYF
TRBJ2-7	.	TRBD2	TRBV2	TGTGCCAGCACCCTCCGGGAGGGCTACGAGCAGTACTTC	CASTLREGYEQYF
TRBJ2-3	.	TRBD2	TRBV19	TGTGCCAGTACCGGGACTAGCGGGGGGACCAGCACAGATACGCAGTATTTT	CASTGTSGGTSTDTQYF
TRBJ2-1	.	TRBD2	TRBV30	TGTGCCTGGAGTGGACCGACTAGCGGGAGAGTTAATGAGCAGTTCTTC	CAWSGPTSGRVNEQFF
TRBJ1-1	.	TRBD1	TRBV19	TGTGCCAGTAGCCCCGGGACAGTAAACACTGAAGCTTTCTTT	CASSPGTVNTEAFF
TRBJ1-4	.	TRBD1	TRBV7-2	TGTGCCAGCAGCTTGGTGACAGGGAGAACTAATGAAAAACTGTTTTTT	CASSLVTGRTNEKLFF
TRBJ2-4	.	.	TRBV19	TGTGCCAGTAGTCCGCGAGTCGGCATTCAGTACTTC	CASSPRVGIQYF
TRBJ2-1	.	TRBD2	TRBV6-5	TGTGCCAGCAGTTACTCGGGCGGGAGCAATGAGCAGTTCTTC	CASSYSGGSNEQFF
TRBJ2-2	.	TRBD1	TRBV19	TGTGCCAGTCATCACAGGGGGCTTACCGGGGAGCTGTTTTTT	CASHHRGLTGELFF
TRBJ1-5	few	.	TRBV2	TGTGCCAGCAGCTTACTCTCTACCGATAATAGCAATCAGCCCCAGCATTTT	CASSLLSTDNSNQPQHF
TRBJ1-1	.	.	TRBV5-1	TGCGCCAGCAGCTTGGGTGACACGGTGGGCACTGAAGCTTTCTTT	CASSLGDTVGTEAFF
TRBJ2-1	.	TRBD2	TRBV7-3	TGTGCCAGCAGCACGACTAGCGGGGCCTACAATGAGCAGTTCTTC	CASSTTSGAYNEQFF
TRBJ2-3	once	TRBD2	TRBV19	TGTGCCAGTAGCCCACTAGCGGGACTGTATACGCAGTATTTT	CASSPLAGLYTQYF
TRBJ1-4	.	TRBD1	TRBV29-1	TGCAGCGTTGAAGGGGACAGGGGCGCTAATGAAAAACTGTTTTTT	CSVEGDRGANEKLFF
TRBJ1-3	few	TRBD1	TRBV30	TGTGCCTTCCCGACAGGGGGAGACACCATATATTTT	CAFPTGGDTIYF
TRBJ1-2	.	TRBD1	TRBV7-2	TGTGCCAGCAGCTTAGCGCGGGACAGGGAATATGGCTACACCTTC	CASSLARDREYGYTF
TRBJ2-5	.	.	TRBV19	TGTGCCAGTAGTATAACCCCCGAGGATGGGGAGACCCAGTACTTC	CASSITPEDGETQYF
TRBJ2-7	.	TRBD1	TRBV18	TGTGCCAGCTCATCGGGACAGGGAGAGCAGTACTTC	CASSSGQGEQYF
TRBJ2-1	few	TRBD2	TRBV5-1	TGCGCCAGCAGCTCGGGACTAGCGGGGGTATCTAACAATGAGCAGTTCTTC	CASSSGLAGVSNNEQFF
TRBJ1-5	.	TRBD1	TRBV5-5	TGTGCCAGCAGCTACAGGGGCCTTACTAATCAGCCCCAGCATTTT	CASSYRGLTNQPQHF
TRBJ1-1	.	TRBD1	TRBV7-2	TGTGCCAGCAGCCTCCAGGGGGCTCAGGGAACTGAAGCTTTCTTT	CASSLQGAQGTEAFF
TRBJ1-6	.	.	TRBV5-6	TGTGCCAGCAGCTTGGATTATCGACAAGAATCACCCCTCCACTTT	CASSLDYRQESPLHF
TRBJ2-3	.	TRBD2	TRBV11-3	TGTGCCAGCAGCTTGGGGGGGAGGGGAGATACGCAGTATTTT	CASSLGGRGDTQYF
TRBJ2-2	.	TRBD1	TRBV5-1	TGCGCCAGCAGCTTGGGGGGACAGGGTCCTCCGGCGGAGCTGTTTTTT	CASSLGGQGPPAELFF
TRBJ1-2	.	TRBD1	TRBV9	TGTGCCAGCAGCGTGGGTACAGGGGGCCAGAGCTATGGCTACACCTTC	CASSVGTGGQSYGYTF
TRBJ1-1	.	.	TRBV27	TGTGCCAGCGGAATGGACAGGAACACTGAAGCTTTCTTT	CASGMDRNTEAFF
TRBJ1-2	.	TRBD1	TRBV7-9	TGTTCCAGCAGCATCGGACAGGGACGGAGCTATGGCTACACCTTC	CSSSIGQGRSYGYTF